Listed here is a single T cell receptor (beta chain). Antigen specificity is unknown. The CDR3 runs 14 residues. Germline V CDR1 and CDR2: SGDLS, YYNGEE. V lost 5 bases to trimming and J lost 6 bases; unmatched junction nucleotides: 6. PCR used 60 Vbeta primers and 13 Jbeta primers. The assay was immunoSEQ multiplex PCR, and TCRdb's table has in-frame clones only and misses some. This sample has over 200,000 clones, with 70% to 80% found just once. This sample is drawn from a study of cytomegalovirus exposure and HLA in healthy donors. About the research overall: Earlier work reported some 110 million unique TCR beta sequences from roughly 180 million T cells. Clustering assigned about 76% of the roughly 430 genotyped donors to the Caucasian-associated ancestry cluster. General study results and limits: After further analysis at a later stage, roughly 15,000 TCR beta sequences were associated with HLA alleles at 0.05 false discovery rate. Earlier analysis yielded a pattern in which most TCR beta V segments were productive about 87% or about 30% of the time.

Source material: PBMCs. The sequence came from a woman aged 55-69 years in good health and CMV-seropositive. The chain employs TRBV9 and TRBJ2-2, with 8 nucleotides matching TRBD1. CDR3 sequence reads: CASRGTGEAGELFF. The CDR3 DNA follows: TGTGCCAGCAGAGGGACAGGTGAAGCCGGGGAGCTGTTTTTT.